This T cell receptor beta chain was retrieved from a study of CD8 T cells in ankylosing spondylitis (TCRdb year 2017). For context, the study as a whole: The study profiled T cell receptor beta repertoires in healthy donors and ankylosing spondylitis patients to find disease-linked TCR variants. The whole study cohort included 95 to 130 healthy donors and over 20 ankylosing spondylitis patients. Peripheral blood was sampled, and synovial fluid was additionally collected from ankylosing spondylitis patients. Summary of the overall study and its limitations: In peripheral blood, the disease-linked clones were found at relatively low frequencies and had a CD8+ phenotype. According to the report, matched synovial fluid samples from ankylosing spondylitis patients were significantly enriched for the disease-linked clones. Some TCR beta motif variants had previously been reported in synovial fluid and blood of reactive arthritis patients, which suggested common disease-initiation mechanisms. Blood from ankylosing spondylitis patients appeared to be characterized by a TCR beta motif made up of several highly homologous amino acid variants.

For sequencing, an Illumina HiSeq 2500 was employed. Quantitative 5'-RACE with molecular barcodes was the method used to prepare the TCR beta libraries. As for how the authors treated the data: A new computational method based on a probabilistic model of VDJ rearrangement was used to identify disease-linked TCR variants. The public reads were reprocessed in TCRdb via fastp at Q25 and MiXCR, keeping in-frame beta chains. Rows are combined by CDR3 protein, so each entry shows the most common genes and DNA. These V and J calls rely on TCRdb rather than the paper's analysis. The sample table records about 220,000 distinct CDR3 sequences; roughly 24% of these occur just once. About 6.2% of the sample goes to the ten largest clones. The V and J ends are trimmed by 7 bases and 2 bases, leaving 21 bases between them. Taken from cysteine to phenylalanine, the CDR3 has 16 residues. CDR3 DNA is the only sequence kept; it has 48 bases, read in frame from the first base. The germline V gene yields SQVTM for CDR1 and ANQGSEA for CDR2.

This clonotype turned up a few times. Its antigen is currently not known. It has no much larger one-base neighbor in the sample; base qualities were not kept. This receptor was taken from a male donor with ankylosing spondylitis or in good health (not recorded which). This chain is built from TRBV29-1 and TRBJ2-1; there is no confident call for the D gene. The sample was blood, either unsorted or a sorted T cell fraction (not recorded which). The CDR3 is CSAEPSDFQPYNEQFF. The DNA is as follows: TGCAGCGCCGAACCCAGCGACTTCCAACCCTACAATGAGCAGTTCTTC.